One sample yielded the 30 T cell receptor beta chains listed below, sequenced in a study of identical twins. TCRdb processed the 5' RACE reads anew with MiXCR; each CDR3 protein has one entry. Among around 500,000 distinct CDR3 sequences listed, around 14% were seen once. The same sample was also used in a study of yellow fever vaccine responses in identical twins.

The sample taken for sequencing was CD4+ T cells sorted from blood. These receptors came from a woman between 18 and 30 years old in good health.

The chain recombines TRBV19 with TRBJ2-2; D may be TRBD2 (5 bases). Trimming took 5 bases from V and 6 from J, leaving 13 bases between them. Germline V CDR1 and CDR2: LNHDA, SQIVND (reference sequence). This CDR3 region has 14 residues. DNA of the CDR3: TGTGCCAGTAGTCCAGGACTCATGTCCGGGGAGCTGTTTTTT. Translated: CASSPGLMSGELFF. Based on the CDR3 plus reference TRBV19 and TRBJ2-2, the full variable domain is DGGITQSPKYLFRKEGQNVTLSCEQNLNHDAMYWYRQDPGQGLRLIYYSQIVNDFQKGDIAEGYSVSREKKESFPLTVTSAQKNPTAFYLCASSPGLMSGELFFGEGSRLTVL.

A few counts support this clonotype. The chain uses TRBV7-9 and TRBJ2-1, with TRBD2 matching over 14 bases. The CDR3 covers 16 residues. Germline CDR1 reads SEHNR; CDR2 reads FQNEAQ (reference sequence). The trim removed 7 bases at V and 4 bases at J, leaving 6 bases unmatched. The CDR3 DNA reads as TGTGCCAGCAAAGGGACTAGCGGGGGACCGTACAATGAGCAGTTCTTC. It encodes CASKGTSGGPYNEQFF.

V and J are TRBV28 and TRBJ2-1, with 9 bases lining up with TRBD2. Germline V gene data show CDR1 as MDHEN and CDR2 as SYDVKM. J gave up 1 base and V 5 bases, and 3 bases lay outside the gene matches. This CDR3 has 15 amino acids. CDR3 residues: CASSGGRVSYNEQFF. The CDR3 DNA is TGTGCCAGCAGTGGCGGGAGGGTTTCCTACAATGAGCAGTTCTTC.

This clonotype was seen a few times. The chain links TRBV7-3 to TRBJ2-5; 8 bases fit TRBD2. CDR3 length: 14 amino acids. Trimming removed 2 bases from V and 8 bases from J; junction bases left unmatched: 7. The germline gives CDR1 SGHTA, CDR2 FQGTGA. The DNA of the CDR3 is TGTGCCAGCAGCTTAGGGCTAGCGGGTGCCACCCAGTACTTC. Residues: CASSLGLAGATQYF. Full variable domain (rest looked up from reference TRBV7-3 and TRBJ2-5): GAGVSQTPSNKVTEKGKYVELRCDPISGHTALYWYRQSLGQGPEFLIYFQGTGAADDSGLPNDRFFAVRPEGSVSTLKIQRTERGDSAVYLCASSLGLAGATQYFGPGTRLLVL.

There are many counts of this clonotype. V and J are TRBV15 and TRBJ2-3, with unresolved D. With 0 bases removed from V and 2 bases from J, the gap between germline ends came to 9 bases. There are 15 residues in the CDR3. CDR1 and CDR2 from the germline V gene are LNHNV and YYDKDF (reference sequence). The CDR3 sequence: CATSRDGLATDTQYF. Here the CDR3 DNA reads TGTGCCACCAGCAGAGATGGCCTGGCCACAGATACGCAGTATTTT.

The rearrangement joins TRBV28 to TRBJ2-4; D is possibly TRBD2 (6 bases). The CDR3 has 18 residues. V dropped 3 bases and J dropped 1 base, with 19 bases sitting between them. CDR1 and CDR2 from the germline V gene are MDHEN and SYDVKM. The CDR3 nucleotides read TGTGCCAGCAGTTTCAACAGACCGGGAGCGGGCGCCAAAAACATTCAGTACTTC. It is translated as CASSFNRPGAGAKNIQYF. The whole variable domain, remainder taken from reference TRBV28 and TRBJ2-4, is DVKVTQSSRYLVKRTGEKVFLECVQDMDHENMFWYRQDPGLGLRLIYFSYDVKMKEKGDIPEGYSVSREKKERFSLILESASTNQTSMYLCASSFNRPGAGAKNIQYFGAGTRLSVL.

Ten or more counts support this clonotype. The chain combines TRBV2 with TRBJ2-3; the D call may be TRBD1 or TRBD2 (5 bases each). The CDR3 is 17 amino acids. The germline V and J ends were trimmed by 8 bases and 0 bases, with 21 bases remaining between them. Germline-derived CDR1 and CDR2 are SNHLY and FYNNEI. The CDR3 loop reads CASPGILRGQSTDTQYF. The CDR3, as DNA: TGTGCCAGCCCAGGGATTCTCCGGGGCCAAAGCACAGATACGCAGTATTTT. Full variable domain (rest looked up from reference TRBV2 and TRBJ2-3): EPEVTQTPSHQVTQMGQEVILRCVPISNHLYFYWYRQILGQKVEFLVSFYNNEISEKSEIFDDQFSVERPDGSNFTLKIRSTKLEDSAMYFCASPGILRGQSTDTQYFGPGTRLTVL.

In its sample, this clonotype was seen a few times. CDR3 sequence reads: CASSPTTGAYEQYF. The CDR3 DNA sequence: TGTGCCAGCAGTCCAACGACAGGGGCCTACGAGCAGTACTTC. The chain employs TRBV28 and TRBJ2-7; 8 nucleotides agree with TRBD1. Trimming took 5 bases from V and 2 from J; bases not matched to a gene: 5. The CDR3 is made up of 14 amino acids. Per the germline V gene, CDR1 is MDHEN and CDR2 is SYDVKM. The full variable domain, its missing parts supplied by reference TRBV28 and TRBJ2-7, is DVKVTQSSRYLVKRTGEKVFLECVQDMDHENMFWYRQDPGLGLRLIYFSYDVKMKEKGDIPEGYSVSREKKERFSLILESASTNQTSMYLCASSPTTGAYEQYFGPGTRLTVT.

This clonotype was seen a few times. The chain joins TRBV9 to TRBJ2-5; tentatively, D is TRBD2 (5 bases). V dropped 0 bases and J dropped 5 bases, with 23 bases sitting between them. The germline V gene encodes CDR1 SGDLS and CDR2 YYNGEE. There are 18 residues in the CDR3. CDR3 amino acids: CASSVGPRVLKLNETQYF. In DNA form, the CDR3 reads TGTGCCAGCAGCGTAGGCCCGCGGGTCTTGAAGTTGAACGAGACCCAGTACTTC.

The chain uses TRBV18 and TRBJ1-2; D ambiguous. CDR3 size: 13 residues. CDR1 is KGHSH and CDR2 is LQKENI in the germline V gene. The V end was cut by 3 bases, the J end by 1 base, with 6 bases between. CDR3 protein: CASSPTDNYGYTF. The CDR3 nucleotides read TGTGCCAGCTCACCGACGGATAACTATGGCTACACCTTC.

DNA for the CDR3: TGTGCCAGCCTCTCGAGAGGGGGAGAAGAGACCCAGTACTTC. It is translated as CASLSRGGEETQYF. The J gene is TRBJ2-5, the V gene TRBV3-1, with D possibly matching TRBD1 (6 bases). Trimming pared 8 bases from V and 3 bases from J, leaving 16 bases between. The V gene's germline CDR1 is LGHDT and CDR2 YNNKEL (reference sequence). CDR3 length: 14 residues.

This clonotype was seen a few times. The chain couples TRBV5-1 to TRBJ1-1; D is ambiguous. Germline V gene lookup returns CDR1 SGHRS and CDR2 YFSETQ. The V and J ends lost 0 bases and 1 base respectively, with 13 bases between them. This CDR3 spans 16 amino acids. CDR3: CASSLGFGTGNTEAFF. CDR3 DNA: TGCGCCAGCAGCTTGGGGTTCGGCACGGGGAACACTGAAGCTTTCTTT.

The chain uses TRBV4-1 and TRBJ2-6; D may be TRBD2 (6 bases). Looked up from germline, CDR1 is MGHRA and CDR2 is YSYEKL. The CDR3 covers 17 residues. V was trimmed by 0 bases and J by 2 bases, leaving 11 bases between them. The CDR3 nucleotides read TGCGCCAGCAGCCAAGAATGGTCGGGGGCTGGGGCCAACGTCCTGACTTTC. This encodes CASSQEWSGAGANVLTF.

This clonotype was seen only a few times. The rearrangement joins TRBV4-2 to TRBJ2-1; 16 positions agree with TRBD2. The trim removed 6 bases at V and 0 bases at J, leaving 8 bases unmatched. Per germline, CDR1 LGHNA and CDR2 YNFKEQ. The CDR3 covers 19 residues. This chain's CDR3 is CASRYTGLAGGSSYNEQFF. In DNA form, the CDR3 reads TGTGCCAGCAGATATACGGGACTAGCGGGAGGGAGCTCCTACAATGAGCAGTTCTTC.

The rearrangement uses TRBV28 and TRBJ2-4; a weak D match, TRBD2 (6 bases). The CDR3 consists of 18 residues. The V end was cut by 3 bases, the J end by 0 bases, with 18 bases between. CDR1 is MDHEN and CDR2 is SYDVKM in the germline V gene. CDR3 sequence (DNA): TGTGCCAGCAGTTTTGGGACCCATAGCGGACTAGCCAAAAACATTCAGTACTTC. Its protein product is CASSFGTHSGLAKNIQYF.

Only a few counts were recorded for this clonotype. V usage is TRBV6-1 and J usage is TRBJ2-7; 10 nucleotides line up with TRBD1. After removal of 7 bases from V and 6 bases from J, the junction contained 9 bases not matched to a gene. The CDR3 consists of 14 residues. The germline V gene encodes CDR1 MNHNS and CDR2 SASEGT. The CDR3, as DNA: TGTGCCAGCATAACCGGGACAGGGGACTTCGAGCAGTACTTC. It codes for CASITGTGDFEQYF.

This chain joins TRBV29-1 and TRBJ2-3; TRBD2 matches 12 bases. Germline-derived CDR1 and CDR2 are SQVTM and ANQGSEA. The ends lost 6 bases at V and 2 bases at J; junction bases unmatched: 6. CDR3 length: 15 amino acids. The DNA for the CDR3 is TGCAGCGTACGGACTAGCGGGATCTACACAGATACGCAGTATTTT. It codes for CSVRTSGIYTDTQYF.

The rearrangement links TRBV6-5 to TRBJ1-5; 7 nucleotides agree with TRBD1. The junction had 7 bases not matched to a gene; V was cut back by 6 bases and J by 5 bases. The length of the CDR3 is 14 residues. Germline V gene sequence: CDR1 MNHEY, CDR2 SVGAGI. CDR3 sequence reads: CASRYRGGDQPQHF. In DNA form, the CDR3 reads TGTGCCAGCAGGTACAGGGGCGGGGATCAGCCCCAGCATTTT.

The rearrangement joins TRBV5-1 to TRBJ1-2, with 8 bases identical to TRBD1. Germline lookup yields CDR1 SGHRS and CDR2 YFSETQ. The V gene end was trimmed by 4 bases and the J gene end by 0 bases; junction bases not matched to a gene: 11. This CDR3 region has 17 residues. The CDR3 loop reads CASSPQQGVAPNYGYTF. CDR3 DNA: TGCGCCAGCAGCCCGCAACAGGGGGTTGCCCCTAACTATGGCTACACCTTC.

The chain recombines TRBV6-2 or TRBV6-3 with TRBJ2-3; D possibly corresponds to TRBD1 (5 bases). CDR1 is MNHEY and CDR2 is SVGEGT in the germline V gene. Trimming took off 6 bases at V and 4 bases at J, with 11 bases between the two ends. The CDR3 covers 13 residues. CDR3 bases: TGTGCCAGCAGACCAGGACAATCAGATACGCAGTATTTT. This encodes CASRPGQSDTQYF.

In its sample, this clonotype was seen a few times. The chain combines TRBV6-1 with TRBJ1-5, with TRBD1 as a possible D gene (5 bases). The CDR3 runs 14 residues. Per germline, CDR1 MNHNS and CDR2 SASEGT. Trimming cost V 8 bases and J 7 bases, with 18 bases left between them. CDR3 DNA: TGTGCCAGCGACGGGGGTGACAGATACCAGCCCCAGCATTTT. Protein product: CASDGGDRYQPQHF.

CDR3 sequence (DNA): TGTGCCACCAGCAGACCCCGGGACAGGGGTTATGAAAAACTGTTTTTT. This gives the protein CATSRPRDRGYEKLFF. This sequence joins TRBV15 and TRBJ1-4, with 10 positions matching TRBD1. Germline loops: CDR1 LNHNV, CDR2 YYDKDF (reference sequence). The CDR3 is 16 residues long. V dropped 2 bases and J dropped 6; count of bases not matched to a gene: 6.

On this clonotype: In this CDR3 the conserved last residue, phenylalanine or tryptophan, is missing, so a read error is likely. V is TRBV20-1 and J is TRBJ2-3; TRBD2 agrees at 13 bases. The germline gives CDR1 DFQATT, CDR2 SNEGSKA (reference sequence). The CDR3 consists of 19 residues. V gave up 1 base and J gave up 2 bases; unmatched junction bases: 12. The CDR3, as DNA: TGCAGTGCTAGAGCCTCGCGTGGGACTAGCGGGACCTACACAGATACGCAGTATTTA. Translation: CSARASRGTSGTYTDTQYL.

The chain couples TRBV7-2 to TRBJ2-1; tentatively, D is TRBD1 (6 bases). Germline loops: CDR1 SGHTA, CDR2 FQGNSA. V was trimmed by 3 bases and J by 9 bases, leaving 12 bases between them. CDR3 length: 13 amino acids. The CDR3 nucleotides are TGTGCCAGCAGCTTTAACAGGGCGGTTGAGCAGTTCTTC. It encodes CASSFNRAVEQFF.

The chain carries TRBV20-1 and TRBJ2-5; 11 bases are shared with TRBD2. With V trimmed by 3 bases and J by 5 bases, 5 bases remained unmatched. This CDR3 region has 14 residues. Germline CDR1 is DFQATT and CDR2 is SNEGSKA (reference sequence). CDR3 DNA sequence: TGCAGTGCTAGGACTAGCGGGGCTTGGGAGACCCAGTACTTC. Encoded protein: CSARTSGAWETQYF.

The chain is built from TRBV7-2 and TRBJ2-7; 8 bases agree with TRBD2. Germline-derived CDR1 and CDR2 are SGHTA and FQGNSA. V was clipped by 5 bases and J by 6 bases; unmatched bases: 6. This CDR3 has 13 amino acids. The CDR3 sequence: CASSQAGASEQYF. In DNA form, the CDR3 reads TGTGCCAGCAGCCAAGCGGGGGCGAGCGAGCAGTACTTC.

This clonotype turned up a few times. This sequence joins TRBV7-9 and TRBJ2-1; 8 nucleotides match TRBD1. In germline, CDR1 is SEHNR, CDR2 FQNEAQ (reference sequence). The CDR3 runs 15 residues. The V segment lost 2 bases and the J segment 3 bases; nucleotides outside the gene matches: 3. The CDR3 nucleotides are TGTGCCAGCAGCTTAAATACAGGGGGCTACAATGAGCAGTTCTTC. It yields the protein CASSLNTGGYNEQFF.

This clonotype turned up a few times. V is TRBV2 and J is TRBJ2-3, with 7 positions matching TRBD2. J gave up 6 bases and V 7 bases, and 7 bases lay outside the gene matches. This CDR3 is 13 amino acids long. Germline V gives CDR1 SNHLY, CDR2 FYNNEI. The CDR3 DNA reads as TGTGCCAGCACGGCGGGGGTATATGATACGCAGTATTTT. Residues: CASTAGVYDTQYF.

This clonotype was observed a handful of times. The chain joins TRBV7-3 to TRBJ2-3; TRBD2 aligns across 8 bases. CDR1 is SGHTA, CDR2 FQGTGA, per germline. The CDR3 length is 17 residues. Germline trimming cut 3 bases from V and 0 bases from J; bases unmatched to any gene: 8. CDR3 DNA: TGTGCCAGCAGCTTTTCTAGCGGGCCAACTAGCACAGATACGCAGTATTTT. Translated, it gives CASSFSSGPTSTDTQYF.

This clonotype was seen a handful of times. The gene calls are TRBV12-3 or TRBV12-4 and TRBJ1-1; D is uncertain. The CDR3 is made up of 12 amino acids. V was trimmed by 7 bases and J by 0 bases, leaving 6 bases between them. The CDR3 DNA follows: TGTGCCAGCACCAGGCTGAACACTGAAGCTTTCTTT. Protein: CASTRLNTEAFF.